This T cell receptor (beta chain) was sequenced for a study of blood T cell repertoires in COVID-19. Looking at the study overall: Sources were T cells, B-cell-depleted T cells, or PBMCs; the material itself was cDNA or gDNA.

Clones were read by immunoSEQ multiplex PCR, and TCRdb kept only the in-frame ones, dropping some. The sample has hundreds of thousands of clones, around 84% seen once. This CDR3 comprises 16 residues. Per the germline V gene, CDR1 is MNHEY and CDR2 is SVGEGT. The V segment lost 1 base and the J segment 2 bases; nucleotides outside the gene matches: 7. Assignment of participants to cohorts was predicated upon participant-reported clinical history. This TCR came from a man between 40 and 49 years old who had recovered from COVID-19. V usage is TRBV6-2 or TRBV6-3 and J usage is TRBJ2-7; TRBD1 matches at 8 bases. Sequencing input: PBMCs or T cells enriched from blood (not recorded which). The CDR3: CASSYWGTGNTYEQYF. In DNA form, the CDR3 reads TGTGCCAGCAGTTACTGGGGGACAGGCAATACCTACGAGCAGTACTTC.